Sequencing of this T cell receptor (beta chain) was carried out in a study of OX40 agonist ivuxolimab in advanced cancers. Study in general: An anti-OX40 (CD134) antibody with agonistic activity, ivuxolimab, was administered to patients.

Sequencing used immunoSEQ multiplex PCR; TCRdb keeps in-frame clones, though not all of them. In the table there are 65,000 to 80,000 clones, roughly nine tenths of which are singletons. Study conclusions and caveats: At doses 0.1 to 3.0 mg/kg, CD4+ and CD8+ clones expanded.

Concerning this clone itself: Its antigen is still unknown.

Here the sequenced sample was CD4+ or CD8+ T cells sorted from blood, taken in a trial of the OX40 agonist ivuxolimab. This receptor was obtained from an adult with an advanced solid tumor such as melanoma, head and neck, liver or kidney cancer.

The CDR3 protein is CASSPLPGEFTGKQFF. DNA for the CDR3: TGTGCCAGCAGCCCCCTCCCGGGAGAATTCACAGGGAAGCAGTTCTTC. The J gene is TRBJ2-1, the V gene TRBV7-9; D may correspond to TRBD1 or TRBD2 (6 bases each). Trimming removed 5 bases at V and 11 bases at J, with 25 bases between. This CDR3 has 16 amino acids. CDR1 is SEHNR, CDR2 FQNEAQ, per germline (reference sequence).